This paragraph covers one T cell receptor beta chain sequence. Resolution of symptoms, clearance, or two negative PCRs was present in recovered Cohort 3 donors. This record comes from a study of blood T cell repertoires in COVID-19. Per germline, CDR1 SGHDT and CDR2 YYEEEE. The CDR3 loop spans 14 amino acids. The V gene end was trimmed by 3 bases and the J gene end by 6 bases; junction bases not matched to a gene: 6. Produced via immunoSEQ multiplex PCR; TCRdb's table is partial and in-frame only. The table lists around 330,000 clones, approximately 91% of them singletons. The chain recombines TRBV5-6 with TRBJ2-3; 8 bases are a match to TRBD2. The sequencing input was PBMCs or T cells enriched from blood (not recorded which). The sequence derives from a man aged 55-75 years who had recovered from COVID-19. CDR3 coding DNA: TGTGCCAGCAGCTCGGGAGGGTCTATGGATACGCAGTATTTT. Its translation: CASSSGGSMDTQYF.